A selection of T cell receptor beta chains follows, all from one sample in a study of OX40 agonist ivuxolimab in advanced cancers. Sequencing used immunoSEQ multiplex PCR; TCRdb keeps in-frame clones, though not all of them. This table has 72,000 or so clones, about 86% appearing once. Material: CD4+ or CD8+ T cells sorted from blood, obtained in a trial of the OX40 agonist ivuxolimab. The receptors shown here come from an adult with an advanced solid tumor such as melanoma, head and neck, liver or kidney cancer. Each CDR3 is given with its conserved first and last residue. D genes are given only for firm matches. The size entry is marked missing in some rows and otherwise reads once, few, many or a size class.

TRBV7-8	.	TRBJ2-7	.	TGTGCCAGCAGCTTAGGTGGACAGCCCGAGCAGTACTTC	CASSLGGQPEQYF
TRBV19	.	TRBJ2-6	.	TGTGCCAGTAGCTGGTCGAATCGGGGCTCTGGGGCCAACGTCCTGACTTTC	CASSWSNRGSGANVLTF
TRBV28	.	TRBJ1-2	.	TGTGCCACCTGGACAGCAGTTAACTATGGCTACACCTTC	CATWTAVNYGYTF
TRBV29-1	TRBD1	TRBJ2-7	once	TGCAGCGTGAACCACAGGGGGCAGTACGAGCAGTACTTC	CSVNHRGQYEQYF
TRBV5-1	.	TRBJ2-7	.	TGCGCCAGCAGCTTACAGGGATTGTACGAGCAGTACTTC	CASSLQGLYEQYF
TRBV4-2	.	TRBJ2-5	.	TGTGCCAGCAGCCAAGATACCACCGGGGAAGGGGAGACCCAGTACTTC	CASSQDTTGEGETQYF
TRBV6-6	TRBD1	TRBJ1-1	.	TGTGCCAGCAGTTACGGGCGGACAGGGATGAACACTGAAGCTTTCTTT	CASSYGRTGMNTEAFF
TRBV9	TRBD1	TRBJ1-5	.	TGTGCCAGCAGTAACAGGGGGGACAATCAGCCCCAGCATTTT	CASSNRGDNQPQHF
TRBV5-1	.	TRBJ1-2	.	TGCGCCAGCAGCTTGGGGACGGGAAACTATGGCTACACCTTC	CASSLGTGNYGYTF
TRBV19	.	TRBJ2-2	.	TGTGCCAGTAGTATAGAGGGGACAGCGGGCGGGGAGCTGTTTTTT	CASSIEGTAGGELFF
TRBV6-4	TRBD2	TRBJ2-7	.	TGTGCCAGCAGATCGACTAGCGGGGTGTCCTACGAGCAGTACTTC	CASRSTSGVSYEQYF
TRBV15	.	TRBJ1-4	.	TGTGCCACCAGCAGAGATAGCGCCGGCGGTGAAAAACTGTTTTTT	CATSRDSAGGEKLFF
TRBV29-1	.	TRBJ2-7	.	TGCAGCGTTGGGACCGGGTCCTTCGAGCAGTACTTC	CSVGTGSFEQYF
TRBV9	TRBD2	TRBJ2-5	.	TGTGCCAGCAGCCCCGGTGGGGGCGGGGGGATAGGAGGAGTGGAGACCCAGTACTTC	CASSPGGGGGIGGVETQYF
TRBV9	TRBD1	TRBJ1-1	.	TGTGCCAGCAGCGCATGGGACAGGCCTCTTGAAGCTTTCTTT	CASSAWDRPLEAFF
TRBV4-2	.	TRBJ2-6	.	TGTGCCAGCAGCCAGGGGGGCGGAATTTCTGGGGCCAACGTCCTGACTTTC	CASSQGGGISGANVLTF
TRBV5-5	TRBD2	TRBJ2-3	.	TGTGCCAGCAGCCCCGAGAAGGTAGCGGGGGGGTCTAGCACAGATACGCAGTATTTT	CASSPEKVAGGSSTDTQYF
TRBV10-3	TRBD1	TRBJ2-2	.	TGTGCCACGTCCGGGACAGGGGGCTTCGGCGGGGAGCTGTTTTTT	CATSGTGGFGGELFF
TRBV6-1	TRBD1	TRBJ2-3	.	TGTGCCGGTGGGACAGGAACTACAGATACGCAGTATTTT	CAGGTGTTDTQYF
TRBV5-4	.	TRBJ1-1	few	TGTGCCAGCAGCTTGGAAGCCACTAGGAACACTGAAGCTTTCTTT	CASSLEATRNTEAFF
TRBV5-1	.	TRBJ1-1	.	TGCGCCAGCAGCTTTACAGGGAACACTGAAGCTTTCTTT	CASSFTGNTEAFF
TRBV11-1	TRBD1	TRBJ1-1	once	TGTGCCAGCAGCTTAATGGGACAGTCTGAAGCTTTCTTT	CASSLMGQSEAFF
TRBV2	.	TRBJ1-1	.	TGTGCCACCGTACAGATTTTGAACACTGAAGCTTTCTTT	CATVQILNTEAFF
TRBV19	.	TRBJ2-2	.	TGTGCCAGTAGTGTCAAGGGCCCCGGGGAGCTGTTTTTT	CASSVKGPGELFF
TRBV9	.	TRBJ2-3	.	TGTGCCAGCAGCGTAGGGAGGACCTCCCGCAGCACAGATACGCAGTATTTT	CASSVGRTSRSTDTQYF
TRBV29-1	TRBD2	TRBJ2-5	.	TGCAGCGCTCGGACTAGCGGGGGGGAGACCCAGTACTTC	CSARTSGGETQYF
TRBV18	.	TRBJ2-1	.	TGTGCCAGCTCACCGGAACAGGGTTTGAGCGATGAGCAGTTCTTC	CASSPEQGLSDEQFF
TRBV7-2	TRBD1	TRBJ2-7	.	TGTGCCAGCAGCCTCAATGCAGGGGGTCTCGGCGAGCAGTACTTC	CASSLNAGGLGEQYF
TRBV4-1	.	TRBJ2-7	.	TGCGCCAGCAGCCGTCTAGGACAGTCCTACGAGCAGTACTTC	CASSRLGQSYEQYF
TRBV11-2	.	TRBJ1-1	.	TGTGCCAGCATCCAAGCGGACCCCAGCACTGAAGCTTTCTTT	CASIQADPSTEAFF
TRBV7-3	.	TRBJ2-5	.	TGTGCCAGCAGCAAAGGGGGAGAAGAGACCCAGTACTTC	CASSKGGEETQYF
TRBV13	.	TRBJ2-5	.	TGTGCCAGCAGCTCCCTCGGAGGGGGGGCCGAGACCCAGTACTTC	CASSSLGGGAETQYF
TRBV20-1	.	TRBJ1-2	.	TGCAGTGCTCAAGACGGCTATGGCTACACCTTC	CSAQDGYGYTF
TRBV7-2	TRBD2	TRBJ2-1	.	TGTGCCAGCAGCTCAGGTAGCGGGGGGTACAATGAGCAGTTCTTC	CASSSGSGGYNEQFF
TRBV6-5	TRBD2	TRBJ2-4	.	TGTGCCAGCAGTTATCCAGCGGGGGTGAAGTACTTC	CASSYPAGVKYF
TRBV19	.	TRBJ2-7	.	TGTGCCAGTAGCCAAAAGCCGGGACCGACATACGAGCAGTACTTC	CASSQKPGPTYEQYF
TRBV19	TRBD1	TRBJ2-3	.	TGTGCCAGTCAAGACAGGGGGGAGGTCACAGATACGCAGTATTTT	CASQDRGEVTDTQYF
TRBV6-6	.	TRBJ1-1	.	TGTGCCAGCAGTTTAAGGGAGAACACTGAAGCTTTCTTT	CASSLRENTEAFF
TRBV11-1	.	TRBJ1-6	once	TGTGCCAGCAGCTTACTCCCGGCGTCACCCCTCCACTTT	CASSLLPASPLHF
TRBV2	.	TRBJ1-1	.	TGTGCCAGCAGTGCAACAGCTCGAAGGACTGAAGCTTTCTTT	CASSATARRTEAFF
TRBV14	.	TRBJ2-1	.	TGTGCCAGCAGCCAAGTACAGGCGCCAGTGTTCAATGAGCAGTTCTTC	CASSQVQAPVFNEQFF
TRBV6-5	TRBD1	TRBJ2-7	.	TGTGCCAGCAGGTACAGGGGTCAACAATCCTACGAGCAGTACTTC	CASRYRGQQSYEQYF
TRBV5-5	.	TRBJ1-5	.	TGTGCCAGCAGCTTGGGCGGAAATGGCAATCAGCCCCAGCATTTT	CASSLGGNGNQPQHF
TRBV9	.	TRBJ2-2	few	TGTGCCAGCAGCGCGTGGGGGGCCTCGGGCACCGGGGAGCTGTTTTTT	CASSAWGASGTGELFF
TRBV5-1	.	TRBJ2-1	.	TGCGCCAGCAGCTTGGTAGGCACCTCCTACAATGAGCAGTTCTTC	CASSLVGTSYNEQFF
TRBV5-5	.	TRBJ2-7	.	TGTGCCAGCAGCTTGAATGTAGGCAGCTCCTACGAGCAGTACTTC	CASSLNVGSSYEQYF